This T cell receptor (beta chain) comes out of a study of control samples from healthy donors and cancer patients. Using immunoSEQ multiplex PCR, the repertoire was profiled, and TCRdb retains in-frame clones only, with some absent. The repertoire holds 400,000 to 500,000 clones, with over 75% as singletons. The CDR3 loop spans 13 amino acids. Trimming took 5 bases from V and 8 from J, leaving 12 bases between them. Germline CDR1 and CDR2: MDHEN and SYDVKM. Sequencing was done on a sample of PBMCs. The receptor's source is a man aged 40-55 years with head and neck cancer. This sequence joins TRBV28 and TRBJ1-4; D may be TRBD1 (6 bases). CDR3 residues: CASSVGQYEKLFF. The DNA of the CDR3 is TGTGCCAGCAGTGTTGGACAGTACGAAAAACTGTTTTTT.